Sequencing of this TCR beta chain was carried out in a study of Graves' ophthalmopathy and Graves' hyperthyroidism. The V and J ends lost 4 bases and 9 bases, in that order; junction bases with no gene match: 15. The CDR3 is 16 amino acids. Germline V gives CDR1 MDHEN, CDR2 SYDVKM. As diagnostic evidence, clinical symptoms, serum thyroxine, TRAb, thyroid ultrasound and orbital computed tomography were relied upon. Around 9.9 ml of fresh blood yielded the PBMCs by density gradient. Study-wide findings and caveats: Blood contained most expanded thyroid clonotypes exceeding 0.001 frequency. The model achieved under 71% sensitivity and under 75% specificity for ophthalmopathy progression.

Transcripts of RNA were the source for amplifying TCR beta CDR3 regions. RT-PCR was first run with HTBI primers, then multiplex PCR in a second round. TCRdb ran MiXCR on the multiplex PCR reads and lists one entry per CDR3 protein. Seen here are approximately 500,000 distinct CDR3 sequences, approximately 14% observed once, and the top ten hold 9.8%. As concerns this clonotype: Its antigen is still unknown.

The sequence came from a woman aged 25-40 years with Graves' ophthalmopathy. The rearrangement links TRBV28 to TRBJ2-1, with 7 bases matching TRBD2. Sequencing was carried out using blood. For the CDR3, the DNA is TGTGCCAGCAGTTGGGAGGGACGAAAACGGCGGAGTGAGCAGTTCTTC. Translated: CASSWEGRKRRSEQFF.